A single sample gave rise to the 20 T cell receptor beta chains below, sequenced in a study of blood T cell repertoires in COVID-19. TCRdb's copy holds only in-frame clones and misses some; the assay was immunoSEQ multiplex PCR. The sample includes 350,000 to 400,000 clones, almost 90% seen only once; the top ten take 5% to 8.5%. The sequenced material came from peripheral blood. The receptors shown here come from a man aged 18 to 30 with active or convalescent COVID-19.

The rearrangement uses TRBV4-1 and TRBJ1-2; D might be TRBD1 (6 bases). This CDR3 spans 15 amino acids. Deletions cut 4 bases from V and 0 bases from J, with 12 bases between. Germline CDR1 is MGHRA and CDR2 is YSYEKL. DNA of the CDR3: TGCGCCAGCAGCCTCCGGGACACCGCTAACTATGGCTACACCTTC. This encodes CASSLRDTANYGYTF.

Only one count was recorded for this clone. The V gene is TRBV20-1, the J gene TRBJ1-6; a weak D match, TRBD1 (5 bases). The CDR3 loop spans 14 amino acids. Trimming stripped 3 bases from V and 6 bases from J, with 12 bases between. The V gene's germline CDR1 is DFQATT and CDR2 SNEGSKA (reference sequence). The CDR3 reads CSASWGEVNSPLHF. In DNA, the CDR3 is TGCAGTGCTAGTTGGGGGGAAGTTAATTCACCCCTCCACTTT.

The chain links TRBV28 to TRBJ2-1, with 11 bases identical to TRBD2. The CDR3 contains 16 residues. With V trimmed by 5 bases and J by 4 bases, 7 bases remained unmatched. Looked up from germline, CDR1 is MDHEN and CDR2 is SYDVKM. CDR3 bases: TGTGCCAGCAGTGCGTCTAGCGGGGGGACATACAATGAGCAGTTCTTC. This translates into CASSASSGGTYNEQFF.

The chain employs TRBV11-2 and TRBJ1-4; TRBD1 agrees at 8 bases. After removal of 1 base from V and 5 bases from J, the junction contained 9 bases not matched to a gene. This CDR3 spans 17 amino acids. In germline, CDR1 is SGHAT, CDR2 FQNNGV. CDR3 protein: CASSLVPWTGHNEKLFF. Written as DNA, the CDR3 is TGTGCCAGCAGCTTAGTTCCCTGGACAGGGCACAATGAAAAACTGTTTTTT.

This clone was recorded a few times. V is TRBV7-2 and J is TRBJ1-2; unclear D gene. Trimming stripped 2 bases from V and 0 bases from J, with 10 bases between. Germline V gene lookup returns CDR1 SGHTA and CDR2 FQGNSA. The CDR3 runs 15 residues. CDR3 protein: CASSLLTVANYGYTF. CDR3 nucleotide sequence: TGTGCCAGCAGCTTATTAACAGTAGCTAACTATGGCTACACCTTC.

The chain joins TRBV7-8 to TRBJ1-2; possible D gene TRBD1, 6 bases. Germline assignment: CDR1 SGHVS and CDR2 FQNEAQ. The V end was cut by 0 bases, the J end by 4 bases, with 12 bases between. The CDR3 is made up of 15 amino acids. The CDR3 is CASSLAQRTVYGYTF. The CDR3 DNA follows: TGTGCCAGCAGCTTAGCGCAAAGGACAGTCTATGGCTACACCTTC.

This clone has just a few counts. The V call is TRBV7-8, the J call TRBJ1-2; D remains ambiguous. The length of the CDR3 is 12 residues. CDR1 SGHVS and CDR2 FQNEAQ come from the germline V gene. Trimming took 5 bases from V and 7 from J, leaving 11 bases between them. CDR3 region: CASSPTLSGYTF. The DNA of the CDR3 is TGTGCCAGCAGCCCCACCCTCAGTGGCTACACCTTC.

The chain combines TRBV14 with TRBJ1-1, with 10 bases fitting TRBD1. This CDR3 has 19 amino acids. The V gene's germline CDR1 is SGHDN and CDR2 FVKESK. Trimming at V came to 0 bases and at J to 3 bases, leaving 13 bases not matched to a gene. In DNA form, the CDR3 reads TGTGCCAGCAGCCAAGAAGGTCCGGGACAGGGGTTTCTGTACACTGAAGCTTTCTTT. It translates to CASSQEGPGQGFLYTEAFF. Complete variable domain (other parts from reference TRBV14 and TRBJ1-1): EAGVTQFPSHSVIEKGQTVTLRCDPISGHDNLYWYRRVMGKEIKFLLHFVKESKQDESGMPNNRFLAERTGGTYSTLKVQPAELEDSGVYFCASSQEGPGQGFLYTEAFFGQGTRLTVV.

The genes are TRBV4-2 and TRBJ2-1; TRBD2 might be the D (7 bases). The V end lost 4 bases, the J end lost 3 bases, and 31 bases lay between the germline ends. CDR3 length: 21 residues. Germline V CDR1 and CDR2: LGHNA, YNFKEQ. The CDR3 DNA reads as TGTGCCAGCAGCCCCCTAGAGCTTATCCAGGTTGGGGGGGCTTTCTACAATGAGCAGTTCTTC. Residues: CASSPLELIQVGGAFYNEQFF.

Comment on this clone: Its ends do not fully match the called genes, so a read error is possible. J is TRBJ2-6 and V is TRBV18, with TRBD1 as a possible D gene (5 bases). Germline CDR1 reads KGHSH; CDR2 reads LQKENI. CDR3 size: 16 residues. The CDR3: CASSPDGSSGANVLTF. The CDR3 DNA is TGTGCCAGCTCACCGGACGGTTCCTCTGGGGCCAACGTGCTGACTTTC. The full variable domain, its missing parts supplied by reference TRBV18 and TRBJ2-6, is NAGVMQNPRHLVRRRGQEARLRCSPMKGHSHVYWYRQLPEEGLKFMVYLQKENIIDESGMPKERFSAEFPKEGPSILRIQQVVRGDSAAYFCASSPDGSSGANVLTFGAGSRLTVL.

V is TRBV19 and J is TRBJ1-6; possibly TRBD1 for D (6 bases). The CDR3 totals 15 residues. Looked up from germline, CDR1 is LNHDA and CDR2 is SQIVND (reference sequence). V lost 6 bases, J lost 0 bases, and 9 bases lay in between. The CDR3, as DNA: TGTGCCAGTAGGCTGGACAGCTCCTATAATTCACCCCTCCACTTT. Translated, it gives CASRLDSSYNSPLHF.

The chain joins TRBV24-1 to TRBJ2-3; 7 nucleotides match TRBD1. The CDR3 is 15 residues long. J gave up 0 bases and V 9 bases, and 8 bases lay outside the gene matches. Germline CDR1 is KGHDR and CDR2 is SFDVKD. CDR3: CATDGQVPSTDTQYF. CDR3 DNA: TGTGCCACCGACGGACAGGTACCTAGCACAGATACGCAGTATTTT.

The rearrangement links TRBV28 to TRBJ1-3; tentative D call: TRBD1 (5 bases). Trimming removed 6 bases at V and 1 base at J, with 13 bases between. The CDR3 has 15 residues. Looked up from germline, CDR1 is MDHEN and CDR2 is SYDVKM. CDR3 sequence reads: CASSFGGASGNTIYF. CDR3 coding DNA: TGTGCCAGCAGCTTTGGTGGGGCTTCTGGAAACACCATATATTTT.

The rearrangement joins TRBV27 to TRBJ2-7; TRBD2 matches 8 bases. V was pared by 4 bases and J by 7 bases, with 3 bases of the junction left unmatched. This CDR3 is built from 12 residues. The germline V gene encodes CDR1 MNHEY and CDR2 SMNVEV (reference sequence). CDR3 region: CASSYTSGEQYF. DNA for the CDR3: TGTGCCAGCAGTTACACTAGCGGAGAGCAGTACTTC.

The rearrangement joins TRBV4-1 to TRBJ1-2; D perhaps matches TRBD1 (5 bases). This CDR3 contains 16 residues. V was pared by 3 bases and J by 4 bases, with 18 bases between. Germline V CDR1 and CDR2: MGHRA, YSYEKL. CDR3 sequence: CASSHADMNFAYGYTF. The CDR3 DNA follows: TGCGCCAGCAGCCATGCGGACATGAACTTTGCCTATGGCTACACCTTC.

The chain combines TRBV27 with TRBJ1-6; D is unclear. This CDR3 is 13 amino acids long. CDR1 and CDR2 from the germline V gene are MNHEY and SMNVEV (reference sequence). V lost 4 bases and J 14 bases, leaving 15 bases between the germline ends. This chain's CDR3 is CASSSDAPGTLHF. The CDR3 DNA reads as TGTGCCAGCAGTTCGGACGCCCCGGGGACCCTCCACTTT.

The chain employs TRBV6-2 or TRBV6-3 and TRBJ1-1; 7 bases fit TRBD1. Germline CDR1 MNHEY, CDR2 SVGEGT. The CDR3 covers 13 residues. Trimming took 4 bases from V and 4 from J; bases not matched to a gene: 3. This chain's CDR3 is CASSFSGGTEAFF. DNA of the CDR3: TGTGCCAGCAGTTTTTCAGGGGGCACTGAAGCTTTCTTT.

The chain combines TRBV6-5 with TRBJ2-1; 7 nucleotides line up with TRBD1. Germline CDR1 reads MNHEY; CDR2 reads SVGAGI. This CDR3 is built from 13 residues. J lost 10 bases, V lost 0 bases, and 3 bases had no gene match. The CDR3 nucleotides read TGTGCCAGCAGTTACTCGATGACAGGGGAGCAGTTCTTC. Its protein is CASSYSMTGEQFF.

This clone was recorded once. V and J are TRBV19 and TRBJ2-1; D remains unclear. CDR3 length: 11 residues. V dropped 4 bases and J dropped 6 bases, with 4 bases sitting between them. The V gene's germline CDR1 is LNHDA and CDR2 SQIVND (reference sequence). The CDR3 DNA sequence: TGTGCCAGTAGTAAGCTCAATGAGCAGTTCTTC. This gives the protein CASSKLNEQFF.

The chain couples TRBV9 to TRBJ2-3; the D is unclear. This CDR3 is built from 14 residues. Trimming removed 0 bases at V and 3 bases at J, with 8 bases between. Germline V gene lookup returns CDR1 SGDLS and CDR2 YYNGEE. CDR3 region: CASSVGRETDTQYF. Written as DNA, the CDR3 is TGTGCCAGCAGCGTAGGTCGAGAGACAGATACGCAGTATTTT.